This entry lists 29 T cell receptor beta chains sequenced from one sample in a study of T-cell memory formation after mild COVID-19 (TCRdb year 2021). Preparation of the library involved 5' RACE. Reads for this sample came from an Illumina NovaSeq 6000. Through fastp at Q25 and MiXCR, TCRdb rebuilt clones from the public reads, retaining in-frame beta chains. Rows merge per CDR3 protein into single entries with the most common DNA and genes. Counted in this sample were around 420,000 distinct CDR3 sequences; 20% to 30% of them appeared once. Around 9.5% of the sample comes from the top ten. The source material was PBMCs or a T cell subset sorted from them (not recorded which). The receptor source for this set is an adult woman who had mild COVID-19 (a few samples of this study predate the infection). The sample titles of this study are shuffled in the database, so cell type and time point are left out; the donor was told from shared clones.

V usage is TRBV4-3 and J usage is TRBJ2-7, with 11 nucleotides matching TRBD2. Trimming at V came to 0 bases and at J to 12 bases, leaving 7 bases not matched to a gene. Germline values: CDR1 LGHNA, CDR2 YSLEER. The CDR3 totals 14 residues. The CDR3 here is CASSQDLAGGQLYF. As DNA, the CDR3 is TGCGCCAGCAGCCAAGACTTAGCGGGAGGGCAACTGTACTTC.

This chain connects TRBV28 to TRBJ1-2; perhaps TRBD1 as D (6 bases). From germline, CDR1 is MDHEN and CDR2 SYDVKM. Trimming shortened V by 7 bases and J by 6 bases, and 12 bases separated the two germline ends. The CDR3 loop spans 12 amino acids. The CDR3 DNA follows: TGTGCCAGCAAGGGGGTAGGGGATGGCTACACCTTC. It is translated as CASKGVGDGYTF.

This clonotype was detected only a few times. The V gene is TRBV4-1, the J gene TRBJ1-2; D perhaps matches TRBD1 (5 bases). Per the germline V gene, CDR1 is MGHRA and CDR2 is YSYEKL. V gave up 4 bases and J gave up 3 bases, with 15 bases separating them. The CDR3 has 15 residues. DNA for the CDR3: TGCGCCAGCAGCCCACCGCTGGGGGGTGACTATGGCTACACCTTC. Its translation is CASSPPLGGDYGYTF.

This clonotype was detected once. The J gene is TRBJ2-5, the V gene TRBV15; D is unclear. The germline gives CDR1 LNHNV, CDR2 YYDKDF (reference sequence). V gave up 3 bases and J gave up 5 bases, with 10 bases separating them. CDR3 length: 13 residues. CDR3 nucleotide sequence: TGTGCCACCAGCAGGGACCGTTGCGAGACCCAGTACTTC. Translated, it gives CATSRDRCETQYF. The full variable domain, rest sourced from reference TRBV15 and TRBJ2-5, is DAMVIQNPRYQVTQFGKPVTLSCSQTLNHNVMYWYQQKSSQAPKLLFHYYDKDFNNEADTPDNFQSRRPNTSFCFLDIRSPGLGDTAMYLCATSRDRCETQYFGPGTRLLVL.

This clonotype turned up a few times. The chain employs TRBV4-1 and TRBJ2-1; 7 nucleotides align to TRBD1. This CDR3 spans 16 amino acids. The V gene's germline CDR1 is MGHRA and CDR2 YSYEKL. V was pared by 1 base and J by 10 bases, with 13 bases of the junction left unmatched. The CDR3 sequence: CASSQVLTRGLGEQFF. CDR3 nucleotides: TGCGCCAGCAGCCAAGTTCTCACTAGGGGGCTCGGAGAGCAGTTCTTC.

This clonotype was seen only a few times. The chain combines TRBV24-1 with TRBJ2-2; 7 bases agree with TRBD1. Trimming took 9 bases from V and 2 from J; bases not matched to a gene: 14. CDR1 is KGHDR and CDR2 is SFDVKD in the germline V gene. The CDR3 sequence is 17 residues long. The CDR3 loop reads CATPDRPPGGNTGELFF. In DNA form, the CDR3 reads TGTGCCACCCCTGACCGACCCCCAGGGGGAAACACCGGGGAGCTGTTTTTT.

This clonotype was seen only a few times. The chain recombines TRBV7-3 with TRBJ1-6; D is uncertain. The CDR3 is 13 amino acids. V was cut by 3 bases and J by 9 bases, with 9 bases left in between. Germline CDR1 and CDR2: SGHTA and FQGTGA. The chain's CDR3 is CASSLTLSSPLHF. The CDR3 region has the DNA TGTGCCAGCAGCTTGACTCTGAGTTCACCCCTCCACTTT.

V is TRBV4-1 and J is TRBJ2-3; a possible D gene is TRBD2 (6 bases). Trimming pared 3 bases from V and 2 bases from J, leaving 9 bases between. The CDR3 is 14 amino acids. Germline loops: CDR1 MGHRA, CDR2 YSYEKL. CDR3 region: CASSQDYHTDTQYF. DNA of the CDR3: TGCGCCAGCAGCCAGGACTACCACACAGATACGCAGTATTTT.

This clonotype has more than one count but fewer than ten. The chain joins TRBV5-5 to TRBJ2-1, with 8 bases that match TRBD1. Germline CDR1 is SGHKS and CDR2 is YYEKEE (reference sequence). The length of the CDR3 is 12 residues. V shed 5 bases, J shed 10 bases, and the junction held 5 bases outside the gene matches. CDR3: CASRRDRGEQFF. DNA for the CDR3: TGTGCCAGCAGGAGAGACAGGGGCGAGCAGTTCTTC.

In this sample, this clonotype turned up once. V usage is TRBV19 and J usage is TRBJ2-7; 7 nucleotides agree with TRBD1. Trimming took 10 bases from V and 7 from J; bases not matched to a gene: 13. The germline V gene encodes CDR1 LNHDA and CDR2 SQIVND (reference sequence). The CDR3 spans 13 residues. The CDR3 DNA sequence: TGTGCCACCTCGGACAGGCTACTACGAGAGCAGTACTTC. Translated, it gives CATSDRLLREQYF.

This clonotype was recorded a few times. The V and J genes are TRBV3-1 and TRBJ2-5, with D perhaps matching TRBD2 (6 bases). The CDR3 sequence is 15 residues long. V lost 3 bases and J 1 base, leaving 12 bases between the germline ends. Germline CDR1 is LGHDT and CDR2 is YNNKEL (reference sequence). The CDR3 DNA sequence: TGTGCCAGCAGCCAGATTAGCGGTTCCCAAGAGACCCAGTACTTC. It translates to CASSQISGSQETQYF.

V and J are TRBV12-3 or TRBV12-4 and TRBJ2-7, with 7 bases that match TRBD1. CDR3 length equals 11 residues. The ends lost 6 bases at V and 9 bases at J; junction bases unmatched: 5. The CDR3 loop reads CASSQTGMQYF. The CDR3 DNA sequence: TGTGCCAGCAGCCAGACAGGGATGCAGTACTTC.

The V and J genes are TRBV18 and TRBJ1-3; no definite D call. CDR3 size: 17 residues. Germline V CDR1 and CDR2: KGHSH, LQKENI. Trimming shortened V by 3 bases and J by 0 bases, and 15 bases separated the two germline ends. CDR3 protein: CASSPVMAPSSGNTIYF. The CDR3, as DNA: TGTGCCAGCTCACCGGTGATGGCCCCTAGCTCTGGAAACACCATATATTTT.

This clonotype has only a few counts. This chain uses TRBV7-8 with TRBJ2-1; D remains unclear. V lost 1 base and J 10 bases, leaving 14 bases between the germline ends. The CDR3 sequence is 14 residues long. From germline, CDR1 is SGHVS and CDR2 FQNEAQ. The chain's CDR3 is CASSLDLPAAEQFF. The CDR3 nucleotides are TGTGCCAGCAGCTTAGATTTGCCGGCGGCAGAGCAGTTCTTC.

The rearrangement uses TRBV15 and TRBJ2-4; 8 bases line up with TRBD1. The junction had 4 bases not matched to a gene; V was cut back by 3 bases and J by 3 bases. The CDR3 is 15 amino acids. The germline V gene has CDR1 LNHNV and CDR2 YYDKDF (reference sequence). The DNA for the CDR3 is TGTGCCACCAGCAGGGTTACAGGGGGCAAAAACATTCAGTACTTC. Protein: CATSRVTGGKNIQYF.

The chain recombines TRBV2 with TRBJ1-1; possible D gene TRBD1, 5 bases. The V end lost 9 bases, the J end lost 0 bases, and 23 bases lay between the germline ends. Germline V CDR1 and CDR2: SNHLY, FYNNEI. CDR3 length: 17 amino acids. CDR3: CARMLSGNFIMNTEAFF. CDR3 coding DNA: TGTGCCAGAATGCTGTCAGGGAATTTTATTATGAACACTGAAGCTTTCTTT.

This clonotype has at least ten counts. The chain has TRBV2 and TRBJ2-7; D perhaps matches TRBD1 (5 bases). The V gene lost 3 bases and the J gene lost 1 base, with 13 bases spanning the gap. The CDR3 is 15 residues long. CDR1 and CDR2 from the germline V gene are SNHLY and FYNNEI. CDR3 in DNA: TGTGCCAGCAGTGATTTGGGGCCTTCTTCCTACGAGCAGTACTTC. Protein product: CASSDLGPSSYEQYF.

This clonotype was observed a few times. The chain employs TRBV9 and TRBJ1-1; maybe TRBD1 (6 bases). The CDR3 runs to 15 residues. The germline V and J ends were trimmed by 3 bases and 1 base, with 13 bases remaining between them. Germline lookup yields CDR1 SGDLS and CDR2 YYNGEE. This CDR3 is CASSARGSGNTEAFF. DNA of the CDR3: TGTGCCAGCAGCGCTAGGGGGTCGGGGAACACTGAAGCTTTCTTT.

The CDR3 DNA reads TGCGCCAGCAGCCAAGCGTCATTTTCGAATCAGCCCCAGCATTTT. Translating it yields CASSQASFSNQPQHF. The rearrangement joins TRBV4-1 to TRBJ1-5; D is undetermined. The CDR3 totals 15 residues. Germline assignment: CDR1 MGHRA and CDR2 YSYEKL. Trimming shortened V by 1 base and J by 4 bases, and 11 bases separated the two germline ends.

The rearrangement joins TRBV5-1 to TRBJ2-7; 9 bases are shared with TRBD2. CDR1 and CDR2 (germline): SGHRS, YFSETQ. The CDR3 sequence is 20 residues long. V lost 2 bases and J lost 0; bases outside the gene matches: 18. CDR3 coding DNA: TGCGCCAGCAGCTTCCCTACCCATTCTCAGCTAGCGGGATCCTCCTACGAGCAGTACTTC. As protein: CASSFPTHSQLAGSSYEQYF.

The chain has TRBV5-6 and TRBJ2-3; no definite D call. Deletions cut 4 bases from V and 1 base from J, with 28 bases between. CDR3 length equals 20 residues. Germline loops: CDR1 SGHDT, CDR2 YYEEEE. The CDR3 DNA follows: TGTGCCAGCAGCCCCCCTTCGGTCAGGAAAGGGCAGGACGGCACAGATACGCAGTATTTT. Amino acid sequence: CASSPPSVRKGQDGTDTQYF.

This clonotype has just a few counts. The chain uses TRBV7-8 and TRBJ1-3, with a possible D match to TRBD1 (6 bases). There are 16 residues in the CDR3. The V and J ends lost 4 bases and 0 bases respectively, with 13 bases between them. Germline V gene lookup returns CDR1 SGHVS and CDR2 FQNEAQ. CDR3 DNA sequence: TGTGCCAGCAGCTCTAGACAGGAGAGCTCTGGAAACACCATATATTTT. The encoded protein is CASSSRQESSGNTIYF.

This clonotype has just a few counts. The chain couples TRBV12-3 or TRBV12-4 to TRBJ2-7; TRBD1 matches at 7 bases. Trimming at V came to 0 bases and at J to 6 bases, leaving 8 bases not matched to a gene. The CDR3 covers 15 residues. CDR3 sequence: CASSLARQGPFEQYF. The CDR3 nucleotides are TGTGCCAGCAGTTTAGCCCGACAGGGACCCTTCGAGCAGTACTTC.

The V and J genes are TRBV5-1 and TRBJ2-3; TRBD1 matches 7 bases. The CDR3 covers 17 residues. The V gene end was trimmed by 4 bases and the J gene end by 2 bases; junction bases not matched to a gene: 13. CDR1 and CDR2 (germline): SGHRS, YFSETQ. CDR3 bases: TGCGCCAGCAGCCCCTCGTACGACAGGGTTTCCACAGATACGCAGTATTTT. Translating it yields CASSPSYDRVSTDTQYF.

The sample holds many counts of this clonotype. This chain joins TRBV7-3 and TRBJ2-1; TRBD2 matches 10 bases. The CDR3 runs 15 residues. The trim removed 4 bases at V and 4 bases at J, leaving 4 bases unmatched. Germline V CDR1 and CDR2: SGHTA, FQGTGA. The CDR3: CASSSRLAGYNEQFF. CDR3 in DNA: TGTGCCAGCAGCTCCAGACTAGCGGGTTACAATGAGCAGTTCTTC. The whole variable domain, filled in from reference TRBV7-3 and TRBJ2-1, reads GAGVSQTPSNKVTEKGKYVELRCDPISGHTALYWYRQSLGQGPEFLIYFQGTGAADDSGLPNDRFFAVRPEGSVSTLKIQRTERGDSAVYLCASSSRLAGYNEQFFGPGTRLTVL.

The genes are TRBV5-4 and TRBJ2-1, with D perhaps matching TRBD2 (6 bases). Germline V gene lookup returns CDR1 SGHNT and CDR2 YYREEE (reference sequence). The length of the CDR3 is 16 residues. V lost 3 bases and J lost 7, with 20 bases in between. CDR3 sequence (DNA): TGTGCCAGCAGCTCCCCGGGACTCGGCGTCGGGAATGAGCAGTTCTTC. It encodes CASSSPGLGVGNEQFF.

V usage is TRBV4-1 and J usage is TRBJ1-2; D is unclear. Trimming stripped 1 base from V and 2 bases from J, with 20 bases between. This CDR3 comprises 18 residues. Germline V gene lookup returns CDR1 MGHRA and CDR2 YSYEKL. CDR3 sequence: CASSQALVPWTANYGYTF. In nucleotides, the CDR3 is TGCGCCAGCAGCCAAGCCCTAGTACCTTGGACCGCGAACTATGGCTACACCTTC.

This clonotype turned up a few times. The chain joins TRBV29-1 to TRBJ2-2; D not resolved. V was cut by 2 bases and J by 1 base, with 5 bases left in between. The germline CDR1 and CDR2 sequences are SQVTM and ANQGSEA. The CDR3 spans 13 residues. CDR3 sequence: CSVELENTGELFF. In nucleotides, the CDR3 is TGCAGCGTTGAACTAGAGAACACCGGGGAGCTGTTTTTT.

This clonotype was counted many times. The chain links TRBV18 to TRBJ1-1; D unclear. The germline V gene encodes CDR1 KGHSH and CDR2 LQKENI. This CDR3 comprises 13 residues. The V gene lost 2 bases and the J gene lost 1 base, with 5 bases spanning the gap. The CDR3 sequence: CASSPGANTEAFF. In nucleotides, the CDR3 is TGTGCCAGCTCACCAGGCGCGAACACTGAAGCTTTCTTT.